A selection of T cell receptor beta chains follows, all from one sample in a study of T cell responses to AZD1222 COVID-19 vaccine. Clones were read by immunoSEQ multiplex PCR, and TCRdb kept only the in-frame ones, dropping some. The sample lists 100,000 to 150,000 clones, about 93% seen once, with 5% in the top ten. Sample: peripheral blood, taken 28 days after the second AZD1222 dose. The receptors were gathered from an adult who received the AZD1222 COVID-19 vaccine. Each CDR3 is given with its conserved first and last residue. The order of the fields is CDR3 length, clone size, J gene, V gene, D gene, CDR3 DNA, CDR3 protein. A D gene is named only where the DNA matches it firmly. Only part of the rows carry a size: once, few, many, or a class if the clone is expanded.

CDR3 length: 14
clone size: -
J gene: TRBJ2-2
V gene: TRBV5-1
D gene: -
CDR3 DNA: TGCGCCAGCAGTTCACTAGCGAACACCGGGGAGCTGTTTTTT
CDR3 protein: CASSSLANTGELFF

CDR3 length: 21
clone size: -
J gene: TRBJ2-2
V gene: TRBV15
D gene: TRBD2
CDR3 DNA: TGTGCCACCAGCAGAGAAAGGCAGATTCGCAGCGGGAGGAGTGACACCGGGGAGCTGTTTTTT
CDR3 protein: CATSRERQIRSGRSDTGELFF

CDR3 length: 12
clone size: -
J gene: TRBJ2-2
V gene: TRBV9
D gene: -
CDR3 DNA: TGTGCCAGCAGCGTAGTTGTCGGGGAGCTGTTTTTT
CDR3 protein: CASSVVVGELFF

CDR3 length: 17
clone size: -
J gene: TRBJ2-1
V gene: TRBV5-8
D gene: TRBD2
CDR3 DNA: TGTGCCAGCAGCTTGGAACTAGCGGGAGCCCACTACAATGAGCAGTTCTTC
CDR3 protein: CASSLELAGAHYNEQFF

CDR3 length: 15
clone size: few
J gene: TRBJ1-3
V gene: TRBV7-2
D gene: -
CDR3 DNA: TGTGCCAGCAGCCCCCAGGGCGACTCTGGAAACACCATATATTTT
CDR3 protein: CASSPQGDSGNTIYF

CDR3 length: 13
clone size: -
J gene: TRBJ1-1
V gene: TRBV7-2
D gene: -
CDR3 DNA: TGTGCCAGCAGCCTAGACAGGAACACTGAAGCTTTCTTT
CDR3 protein: CASSLDRNTEAFF

CDR3 length: 11
clone size: -
J gene: TRBJ1-1
V gene: TRBV6-5
D gene: -
CDR3 DNA: TGTGCCAGCAGGGGGCCTCAGGAAGCTTTCTTT
CDR3 protein: CASRGPQEAFF

CDR3 length: 14
clone size: -
J gene: TRBJ2-3
V gene: TRBV4-3
D gene: -
CDR3 DNA: TGCGCCAGCAGGAGGGGCCCGGGCGCAGATACGCAGTATTTT
CDR3 protein: CASRRGPGADTQYF

CDR3 length: 17
clone size: -
J gene: TRBJ2-7
V gene: TRBV28
D gene: TRBD2
CDR3 DNA: TGTGCCAGCAGTCCCCGGGCACTAGCGGGAGGGGTTTACGAGCAGTACTTC
CDR3 protein: CASSPRALAGGVYEQYF

CDR3 length: 18
clone size: -
J gene: TRBJ1-3
V gene: TRBV18
D gene: TRBD1
CDR3 DNA: TGTGCCAGCTCACCTTGGACAGGGTTTACTCAATCTGGAAACACCATATATTTT
CDR3 protein: CASSPWTGFTQSGNTIYF

CDR3 length: 16
clone size: -
J gene: TRBJ2-2
V gene: TRBV11-1
D gene: -
CDR3 DNA: TGTGCCAGCAGCTTATTGGGTGGATCGAACACCGGGGAGCTGTTTTTT
CDR3 protein: CASSLLGGSNTGELFF

CDR3 length: 17
clone size: once
J gene: TRBJ1-2
V gene: TRBV6-2/TRBV6-3
D gene: TRBD1
CDR3 DNA: TGTGCCAGCAGTTACGGGACAGGTAGACGGTCCTTGAATGGCTACACCTTC
CDR3 protein: CASSYGTGRRSLNGYTF

CDR3 length: 15
clone size: -
J gene: TRBJ1-5
V gene: TRBV11-2
D gene: -
CDR3 DNA: TGTGCCAGCAGCTTAGGGGGCTCCGGCAATCAGCCCCAGCATTTT
CDR3 protein: CASSLGGSGNQPQHF

CDR3 length: 16
clone size: once
J gene: TRBJ2-1
V gene: TRBV9
D gene: TRBD2
CDR3 DNA: TGTGCCAGCAGCGTAGGGCTGGCGGGAGGTGGCAATGAGCAGTTCTTC
CDR3 protein: CASSVGLAGGGNEQFF

CDR3 length: 15
clone size: -
J gene: TRBJ2-5
V gene: TRBV9
D gene: TRBD2
CDR3 DNA: TGTGCCAGCAGCACTGCGGGGGGGCCTCTGGAGACCCAGTACTTC
CDR3 protein: CASSTAGGPLETQYF

CDR3 length: 14
clone size: few
J gene: TRBJ1-5
V gene: TRBV27
D gene: -
CDR3 DNA: TGTGCCAGCAGTTCCGGGTTGGGTGAAAAGCCCCAGCATTTT
CDR3 protein: CASSSGLGEKPQHF

CDR3 length: 16
clone size: -
J gene: TRBJ2-1
V gene: TRBV5-6
D gene: TRBD2
CDR3 DNA: TGTGCCAGCAGCTTGGGACCCCAGCGGGGAAACAATGAGCAGTTCTTC
CDR3 protein: CASSLGPQRGNNEQFF

CDR3 length: 16
clone size: once
J gene: TRBJ2-2
V gene: TRBV5-1
D gene: -
CDR3 DNA: TGCGCCAGCAGCTTGGAATGGGGGCCGGGCACCGGGGAGCTGTTTTTT
CDR3 protein: CASSLEWGPGTGELFF

CDR3 length: 11
clone size: -
J gene: TRBJ2-5
V gene: TRBV29-1
D gene: -
CDR3 DNA: TGCAGCGTTGCGAGCGTTGAGACCCAGTACTTC
CDR3 protein: CSVASVETQYF

CDR3 length: 17
clone size: once
J gene: TRBJ2-1
V gene: TRBV15
D gene: -
CDR3 DNA: TGTGCCACCAGCAGAGATAGGGGGCTAGCGGGCCTAAATGAGCAGTTCTTC
CDR3 protein: CATSRDRGLAGLNEQFF

CDR3 length: 12
clone size: -
J gene: TRBJ2-7
V gene: TRBV7-2
D gene: -
CDR3 DNA: TGTGCCAGCAGCTTCGACTCCTACGAGCAGTACTTC
CDR3 protein: CASSFDSYEQYF

CDR3 length: 15
clone size: -
J gene: TRBJ1-2
V gene: TRBV6-5
D gene: -
CDR3 DNA: TGTGCCAGCAGTTACCTATCGGGTACAGGGAGTGGCTACACCTTC
CDR3 protein: CASSYLSGTGSGYTF

CDR3 length: 15
clone size: -
J gene: TRBJ2-7
V gene: TRBV7-3
D gene: -
CDR3 DNA: TGTGCCAGCAGTCGTGATGCGGGCCAAGAGAAGGAGCAGTACTTC
CDR3 protein: CASSRDAGQEKEQYF

CDR3 length: 13
clone size: once
J gene: TRBJ1-2
V gene: TRBV12-5
D gene: TRBD1
CDR3 DNA: TGTGCTAGTGGCCTGGGACAGGGGGGTGGCTACACCTTC
CDR3 protein: CASGLGQGGGYTF

CDR3 length: 13
clone size: -
J gene: TRBJ2-3
V gene: TRBV5-1
D gene: -
CDR3 DNA: TGCGCCAGCAGCATGACAGCCGCGGATACGCAGTATTTT
CDR3 protein: CASSMTAADTQYF

CDR3 length: 16
clone size: -
J gene: TRBJ2-3
V gene: TRBV23-1
D gene: TRBD1
CDR3 DNA: TGCGCCAGCAGCCTTACAGGGGGCGAAATCACAGATACGCAGTATTTT
CDR3 protein: CASSLTGGEITDTQYF

CDR3 length: 12
clone size: -
J gene: TRBJ1-1
V gene: TRBV3-1/TRBV3-2
D gene: -
CDR3 DNA: TGTGCCGTCACAGGGAGGGTCACTGAAGCTTTCTTT
CDR3 protein: CAVTGRVTEAFF

CDR3 length: 15
clone size: -
J gene: TRBJ2-2
V gene: TRBV2
D gene: -
CDR3 DNA: TGTGCCAGCAGTGAAACGCCTTTGAACACCGGGGAGCTGTTTTTT
CDR3 protein: CASSETPLNTGELFF

CDR3 length: 14
clone size: -
J gene: TRBJ1-1
V gene: TRBV7-9
D gene: -
CDR3 DNA: TGTGCCAGCAGCTTATCTCGATCCCTGGCTGAAGCTTTCTTT
CDR3 protein: CASSLSRSLAEAFF

CDR3 length: 15
clone size: -
J gene: TRBJ1-2
V gene: TRBV19
D gene: TRBD1
CDR3 DNA: TGTGCCAGTAGCAAGGACAGGGGGGACCTCTATGGCTACACCTTC
CDR3 protein: CASSKDRGDLYGYTF

CDR3 length: 15
clone size: -
J gene: TRBJ2-5
V gene: TRBV4-1
D gene: TRBD1
CDR3 DNA: TGCGCCAGCAGCCAAGGTAACAGGGGACAAGAGACCCAGTACTTC
CDR3 protein: CASSQGNRGQETQYF

CDR3 length: 15
clone size: -
J gene: TRBJ1-1
V gene: TRBV5-1
D gene: -
CDR3 DNA: TGCGCCAGCAGCTGGTCGGGACCACTGAACACTGAAGCTTTCTTT
CDR3 protein: CASSWSGPLNTEAFF

CDR3 length: 14
clone size: -
J gene: TRBJ2-3
V gene: TRBV11-3
D gene: -
CDR3 DNA: TGTGCCAGCAGCGTCGGGGGCGGCACAGATACGCAGTATTTT
CDR3 protein: CASSVGGGTDTQYF

CDR3 length: 16
clone size: -
J gene: TRBJ2-1
V gene: TRBV20-1
D gene: -
CDR3 DNA: TGCAGTGCTAGTTCTCCAGGTAGGAGCTCCTACAATGAGCAGTTCTTC
CDR3 protein: CSASSPGRSSYNEQFF

CDR3 length: 15
clone size: -
J gene: TRBJ1-2
V gene: TRBV4-1
D gene: -
CDR3 DNA: TGCGCCAGTAGCCAAGATTCAGGAGGGTACTATGGCTACACCTTC
CDR3 protein: CASSQDSGGYYGYTF

CDR3 length: 14
clone size: -
J gene: TRBJ2-7
V gene: TRBV28
D gene: -
CDR3 DNA: TGTGCCAGCAGTCCTGGACCGGCAGCCTACGAGCAGTACTTC
CDR3 protein: CASSPGPAAYEQYF

CDR3 length: 15
clone size: -
J gene: TRBJ2-3
V gene: TRBV27
D gene: TRBD1
CDR3 DNA: TGTGCCAGCAGTGCGAGACAGGGGATCACAGATACGCAGTATTTT
CDR3 protein: CASSARQGITDTQYF

CDR3 length: 15
clone size: -
J gene: TRBJ2-1
V gene: TRBV7-8
D gene: TRBD2
CDR3 DNA: TGTGCCAGCAGCTTAGGACTAGCGGGAGGGCCTGAGCAGTTCTTC
CDR3 protein: CASSLGLAGGPEQFF

CDR3 length: 10
clone size: -
J gene: TRBJ1-2
V gene: TRBV28
D gene: -
CDR3 DNA: TGTGCCAGCGCACACTATGGCTACACCTTC
CDR3 protein: CASAHYGYTF

CDR3 length: 12
clone size: once
J gene: TRBJ1-5
V gene: TRBV19
D gene: TRBD1
CDR3 DNA: TGTGCCAGCAGGGGGCCTTATCAGCCCCAGCATTTT
CDR3 protein: CASRGPYQPQHF

CDR3 length: 15
clone size: -
J gene: TRBJ2-7
V gene: TRBV5-1
D gene: -
CDR3 DNA: TGCGCCAGCAGCCTAGTTCCCGACACTACCTACGAGCAGTACTTC
CDR3 protein: CASSLVPDTTYEQYF

CDR3 length: 14
clone size: -
J gene: TRBJ1-5
V gene: TRBV7-2
D gene: TRBD1
CDR3 DNA: TGTGCCAGCAGCGCAGACAGGGTAGGTCAGCCCCAGCATTTT
CDR3 protein: CASSADRVGQPQHF

CDR3 length: 19
clone size: -
J gene: TRBJ2-7
V gene: TRBV6-2/TRBV6-3
D gene: -
CDR3 DNA: TGTGCCAGCAGTTACTCCAGCGGGCCCGGAAACACCGGGGTTTACGAGCAGTACTTC
CDR3 protein: CASSYSSGPGNTGVYEQYF

CDR3 length: 14
clone size: -
J gene: TRBJ2-3
V gene: TRBV29-1
D gene: TRBD1
CDR3 DNA: TGCAGCGTTGGGACAGGGACGTTCAAAGATACGCAGTATTTT
CDR3 protein: CSVGTGTFKDTQYF

CDR3 length: 21
clone size: -
J gene: TRBJ2-1
V gene: TRBV19
D gene: TRBD2
CDR3 DNA: TGTGCCAGTTCTCACTCGGGGACTAGCGGGGGGGCTAGAAGCTCCTACAATGAGCAGTTCTTC
CDR3 protein: CASSHSGTSGGARSSYNEQFF

CDR3 length: 17
clone size: -
J gene: TRBJ2-5
V gene: TRBV18
D gene: -
CDR3 DNA: TGTGCCAGCTCAAAACTGAGTCGGGGGGCGGTCGAAGAGACCCAGTACTTC
CDR3 protein: CASSKLSRGAVEETQYF

CDR3 length: 15
clone size: -
J gene: TRBJ2-1
V gene: TRBV2
D gene: -
CDR3 DNA: TGTGCCAGCAGTGAAAGGGCAGTTGAGTACAATGAGCAGTTCTTC
CDR3 protein: CASSERAVEYNEQFF

CDR3 length: 14
clone size: -
J gene: TRBJ2-3
V gene: TRBV7-3
D gene: -
CDR3 DNA: TGTGCCAGCAGCCCACAGGGAGGCACAGATACGCAGTATTTT
CDR3 protein: CASSPQGGTDTQYF

CDR3 length: 13
clone size: -
J gene: TRBJ2-2
V gene: TRBV12-3/TRBV12-4
D gene: -
CDR3 DNA: TGTGCCAGCAGTTTAGGAGAGCCCGGGGAGCTGTTTTTT
CDR3 protein: CASSLGEPGELFF

CDR3 length: 16
clone size: -
J gene: TRBJ2-3
V gene: TRBV4-3
D gene: -
CDR3 DNA: TGCGCCAGCAGCCAAGCAGGGGTAGTCGGCACAGATACGCAGTATTTT
CDR3 protein: CASSQAGVVGTDTQYF